These T cell receptor beta chains were read from a single sample in a study of shared clonotypes between healthy human individuals. TCRdb's table, derived via immunoSEQ multiplex PCR, lists solely in-frame clones and lacks some. The sample has fewer than 3 million clones, 85% to 95% seen once. The sequenced material came from naive CD4+ T cells from PBMCs. The receptors were gathered from a man aged 18 to 30 in good health. Some clones in this sample may be carry-over from other donors' samples. Both conserved end residues are part of each CDR3. The order of the fields is V gene, D gene, J gene, clone size, CDR3 DNA, CDR3 protein. D genes are given only for firm matches. Size tells how often a clone was seen (once, few, many) or the class of an expanded clone, and some rows leave it out.

TRBV5-5	-	TRBJ2-3	-	TGTGCCAGCAGCTTAATCGGATCCCCAGATACGCAGTATTTT	CASSLIGSPDTQYF
TRBV6-5	-	TRBJ1-1	-	TGTGCCAGCAGTTACCAGCAGCTTAGTGAAGCTTTCTTT	CASSYQQLSEAFF
TRBV28	TRBD2	TRBJ2-5	-	TGTGCCAGCAGTGCCGCGGGAGTGGGGCCAGAGACCCAGTACTTC	CASSAAGVGPETQYF
TRBV19	-	TRBJ1-4	-	TGTGCCAGTAACCTCGGGCAGATGGATGAAAAACTGTTTTTT	CASNLGQMDEKLFF
TRBV4-3	-	TRBJ2-7	-	TGCGCCAGCAGCCCCCCCCGAGGAAACTACGAGCAGTACTTC	CASSPPRGNYEQYF
TRBV5-1	-	TRBJ2-3	-	TGCGCCAGCAGCTTGGCACAGGCCATCACAGATACGCAGTATTTT	CASSLAQAITDTQYF
TRBV30	-	TRBJ1-4	-	TGTGCCTGGAGTCTGACAGGCCGAGGTGAAAAACTGTTTTTT	CAWSLTGRGEKLFF
TRBV18	-	TRBJ2-7	-	TGTGCCAGCTCACCACCTGGGTTGGGCTACGAGCAGTACTTC	CASSPPGLGYEQYF
TRBV10-3	-	TRBJ2-1	-	TGTGCCATCAGTGGTGGGGAGTCCTACAATGAGCAGTTCTTC	CAISGGESYNEQFF
TRBV7-2	-	TRBJ1-2	-	TGTGCCAGCAGCTTAATGCCAGGCAAAGATCACTACACCTTC	CASSLMPGKDHYTF
TRBV30	-	TRBJ2-3	once	TGTGCCTGGAGTGTACCCGGGGGCACAGATACGCAGTATTTT	CAWSVPGGTDTQYF
TRBV18	-	TRBJ2-3	-	TGTGCCAGCTCACCCGCGGCAGATACGCAGTATTTT	CASSPAADTQYF
TRBV14	-	TRBJ1-3	-	TGTGCCAGCAGCCAAGGCTCTGGAAACACCATATATTTT	CASSQGSGNTIYF
TRBV7-6	-	TRBJ2-7	-	TGTGCCAGCAGCTTCGGGCAGGGGTACTACGAGCAGTACTTC	CASSFGQGYYEQYF
TRBV9	-	TRBJ1-1	-	TGTGCCAGCAGATCTTTCAAGAACACTGAAGCTTTCTTT	CASRSFKNTEAFF
TRBV6-5	TRBD1	TRBJ2-7	once	TGTGCCAGCAGTTACTCGTGGGACAGATCCACTTTAACGTACTTC	CASSYSWDRSTLTYF
TRBV27	TRBD2	TRBJ2-7	-	TGTGCCAGCAGTTTTTCGGCCACGGGGAGGGCGGGGTACGAGCAGTACTTC	CASSFSATGRAGYEQYF
TRBV7-2	TRBD2	TRBJ2-1	-	TGTGCCAGCAGCTTAGGGACTAGCGGCAATGAGCAGTTCTTC	CASSLGTSGNEQFF
TRBV6-5	TRBD1	TRBJ1-2	-	TGTGCCAGCAGTTCACTTCACAGGGGGACCGATGGCTACACCTTC	CASSSLHRGTDGYTF
TRBV5-5	-	TRBJ2-3	once	TGTGCCAGCAGCTTGGCCCCCAGCACAGATACGCAGTATTTT	CASSLAPSTDTQYF
TRBV18	-	TRBJ2-2	-	TGTGCCAGCTCACCCAGGGGCCCTTACACCGGGGAGCTGTTTTTT	CASSPRGPYTGELFF
TRBV19	TRBD2	TRBJ2-2	-	TGTGCCAGTAGTCCTAGCGGGAGGGCCCACGGGGAGCTGTTTTTT	CASSPSGRAHGELFF
TRBV28	-	TRBJ2-2	-	TGTGCCAGCAGTTTCCTCCTCTTAGCGGCAAACACCGGGGAGCTGTTTTTT	CASSFLLLAANTGELFF
TRBV9	TRBD2	TRBJ2-2	-	TGTGCCACCTCGGGGACTAGCGGGAGTCAGGGGACCGGGGAGCTGTTTTTT	CATSGTSGSQGTGELFF
TRBV15	TRBD2	TRBJ2-1	-	TGTGCCACCAGCGAAAGCTGGAGGACTAGCGGGACGCTGCGGTTCTTC	CATSESWRTSGTLRFF
TRBV19	-	TRBJ2-5	-	TGTGCCAGTAGTATCGGGACCGCGCTCCAAGAGACCCAGTACTTC	CASSIGTALQETQYF
TRBV29-1	TRBD1	TRBJ2-7	-	TGCAGCGTTCGGACAGGGGCCTACGAGCAGTACTTC	CSVRTGAYEQYF
TRBV7-2	-	TRBJ2-2	once	TGTGCCAGCAGCTTAATGTTCGCGAACACCGGGGAGCTGTTTTTT	CASSLMFANTGELFF
TRBV11-2	TRBD1	TRBJ1-2	-	TGTGCCAGCAGCTTACAGGGGGCTTGCACCTTC	CASSLQGACTF
TRBV6-1	TRBD1	TRBJ1-4	-	TGTGCCAGCAGCCTACAGGGGGCTGGGGAAAAACTGTTTTTT	CASSLQGAGEKLFF
TRBV28	TRBD1	TRBJ1-2	-	TGTGCCAGCAGTATCGGACAGGGGAGTAGAGGCTACACCTTC	CASSIGQGSRGYTF
TRBV19	TRBD2	TRBJ2-1	-	TGTGCCAGTAGTCGAAAAACCGGGACTAGCGGGAGGGCGAATGAGCAGTTCTTC	CASSRKTGTSGRANEQFF
TRBV27	-	TRBJ1-3	-	TGTGCCAGCAGTTTATCGCGTCAGGGCACCATATATTTT	CASSLSRQGTIYF
TRBV6-1	-	TRBJ1-5	once	TGTGCCAGCAGTGCCACAGGGTTTAATCAGCCCCAGCATTTT	CASSATGFNQPQHF
TRBV5-4	-	TRBJ2-7	-	TGTGCCAGCAGCTTGCGAAACAACGGGGAGCAGTACTTC	CASSLRNNGEQYF
TRBV6-8	-	TRBJ2-1	-	TGTGCCAGCAAAGTGACAAGCTCCTACAATGAGCAGTTCTTC	CASKVTSSYNEQFF
TRBV19	-	TRBJ1-1	once	TGTGCCAGTAGTACAAGTCGGATCGAAGCTTTCTTT	CASSTSRIEAFF
TRBV5-1	TRBD1	TRBJ2-6	-	TGCGCCAGCAGCCCGGGACAGATCTCTGGGGCCAACGTCCTGACTTTC	CASSPGQISGANVLTF
TRBV5-1	-	TRBJ1-2	-	TGCGCCAGCAGCTTGGCCAGAATAAACTCTAACTATGGCTACACCTTC	CASSLARINSNYGYTF
TRBV11-2	-	TRBJ1-3	-	TGTGCCAGCAGCTTAACCGGCTCTGGAAACACCATATATTTT	CASSLTGSGNTIYF